Each of the 3 T cell receptor beta chains below was sequenced from the same sample in a study of Graves' ophthalmopathy and Graves' hyperthyroidism. Amplified TCR beta CDR3 regions were obtained using RNA transcripts as template. RT-PCR was first run with HTBI primers, then multiplex PCR in a second round. TCRdb re-called the multiplex PCR reads through MiXCR, storing one row per CDR3 protein. The sample yields around 600,000 distinct CDR3 sequences, just over 40% seen once. The specimen sequenced was peripheral blood. The receptors stem from an adult man with Graves' ophthalmopathy.

Details on this clonotype: This could be a read error, since a much larger clone is one nucleotide away. The gene calls are TRBV7-2 and TRBJ2-7, with 7 bases matching TRBD1. Germline V CDR1 and CDR2: SGHTA, FQGNSA. J lost 4 bases, V lost 7 bases, and 10 bases had no gene match. This CDR3 region has 14 residues. In nucleotides, the CDR3 is TGTGCCAGCAACACAGGGGTGGTTGGGTACGAGCAGTACTTC. Translating it yields CASNTGVVGYEQYF.

The sample holds a few counts of this clonotype. The chain recombines TRBV10-3 with TRBJ2-7, with 7 bases lining up with TRBD1. From germline, CDR1 is ENHRY and CDR2 SYGVKD. CDR3 length: 16 residues. Trimming at V came to 0 bases and at J to 2 bases, leaving 7 bases not matched to a gene. CDR3 coding DNA: TGTGCCATCAGTGAGTCCGGACAGGTGTTCCCCTACGAGCAGTACTTC. It specifies CAISESGQVFPYEQYF.

To note about this clonotype: A read error is possible here, since a much larger clone lies one base away. The chain employs TRBV5-1 and TRBJ2-7; D might be TRBD2 (6 bases). Trimming pared 7 bases from V and 5 bases from J, leaving 16 bases between. From germline, CDR1 is SGHRS and CDR2 YFSETQ. This CDR3 has 13 residues. The CDR3 here is CASGLEGWNEQYF. CDR3 coding DNA: TGCGCCAGCGGCCTGGAGGGGTGGAACGAGCAGTACTTC.